These 9 T cell receptor beta chains share one sample of origin, sequenced in a study of blood T cells in healthy people across ages. Alongside a J-beta primer mix, a sample-barcoded 5' primer served in a second PCR lasting roughly 7 to 11 cycles. From the 5' RACE reads, TCRdb called clonotypes with MiXCR, one entry per CDR3 protein. The sample records 700,000 to 850,000 distinct CDR3 sequences, roughly 34% being singletons. Sequencing used blood. The source of these receptors is a young man in good health.

The V call is TRBV25-1, the J call TRBJ2-5; 7 bases line up with TRBD1. The CDR3 length is 16 residues. CDR1 and CDR2 (germline): MGHDK, SYGVNS. V lost 5 bases, J lost 4 bases, and 13 bases stayed unmatched. The CDR3 region has the DNA TGTGCCAGCAGTACCTCCGGAAGGGGGCTAAGAGAGACCCAGTACTTC. Amino acid sequence: CASSTSGRGLRETQYF.

CDR3 residues: CASSQDRGKDTEAFF. The CDR3, as DNA: TGTGCCAGCAGCCAAGATCGGGGAAAAGACACTGAAGCTTTCTTT. The V call is TRBV14, the J call TRBJ1-1; D unclear. The CDR3 sequence is 15 residues long. Trimming took 0 bases from V and 3 from J, leaving 11 bases between them. Germline loops: CDR1 SGHDN, CDR2 FVKESK.

The table lists this clonotype with many counts. This rearrangement joins TRBV27 to TRBJ2-7; D unresolved. From germline, CDR1 is MNHEY and CDR2 SMNVEV (reference sequence). The V end lost 5 bases, the J end lost 0 bases, and 11 bases lay between the germline ends. CDR3 size: 14 residues. DNA for the CDR3: TGTGCCAGCAGTATTTTTTCCCACTCCTACGAGCAGTACTTC. It yields the protein CASSIFSHSYEQYF.

This clonotype was counted only a few times. This chain uses TRBV5-1 with TRBJ2-1; possibly TRBD1 for D (5 bases). Germline V gene lookup returns CDR1 SGHRS and CDR2 YFSETQ. The CDR3 is made up of 14 amino acids. V was cut by 6 bases and J by 4 bases, with 14 bases left in between. This CDR3 is CASTYRSGYNEQFF. The CDR3 bases are TGCGCCAGCACCTACCGCTCAGGGTACAATGAGCAGTTCTTC. The variable domain in full, completed from reference TRBV5-1 and TRBJ2-1, reads KAGVTQTPRYLIKTRGQQVTLSCSPISGHRSVSWYQQTPGQGLQFLFEYFSETQRNKGNFPGRFSGRQFSNSRSEMNVSTLELGDSALYLCASTYRSGYNEQFFGPGTRLTVL.

The V and J genes are TRBV12-3 or TRBV12-4 and TRBJ1-5; TRBD1 might be the D (5 bases). The ends were cut back, 2 bases at V and 1 base at J, with 15 bases in the middle. This CDR3 has 17 amino acids. CDR3 nucleotides: TGTGCCAGCAGTTTAAGGTTCCGGGGGGTAAGCAATCAGCCCCAGCATTTT. Amino acid sequence: CASSLRFRGVSNQPQHF.

The V call is TRBV29-1, the J call TRBJ1-1; D unresolved. Germline V lookup: CDR1 SQVTM, CDR2 ANQGSEA. The CDR3 is made up of 11 amino acids. Deletions cut 4 bases from V and 3 bases from J, with 6 bases between. CDR3 amino acids: CSVAEDTEAFF. The CDR3 nucleotides read TGCAGCGTTGCGGAGGACACTGAAGCTTTCTTT. Full variable domain (missing parts from reference TRBV29-1 and TRBJ1-1): SAVISQKPSRDICQRGTSLTIQCQVDSQVTMMFWYRQQPGQSLTLIATANQGSEATYESGFVIDKFPISRPNLTFSTLTVSNMSPEDSSIYLCSVAEDTEAFFGQGTRLTVV.

This sequence joins TRBV24-1 and TRBJ1-5; D unclear. Trimming stripped 6 bases from V and 4 bases from J, with 9 bases between. This CDR3 has 13 amino acids. CDR1 and CDR2 (germline): KGHDR, SFDVKD. The CDR3 loop reads CATSRTANQPQHF. For the CDR3, the DNA is TGTGCCACCAGTCGGACGGCGAATCAGCCCCAGCATTTT.

The genes are TRBV6-6 and TRBJ1-6, with no clear D. Germline V gene sequence: CDR1 MNHNY, CDR2 SVGAGI (reference sequence). The V gene lost 6 bases and the J gene lost 11 bases, with 11 bases spanning the gap. The CDR3 sequence is 12 residues long. In DNA form, the CDR3 reads TGTGCCAGCAGCCCATTGCGGCCACCCCTCCACTTT. Translated: CASSPLRPPLHF.

This chain uses TRBV5-1 with TRBJ2-1; a weak D match, TRBD2 (5 bases). Looked up from germline, CDR1 is SGHRS and CDR2 is YFSETQ. The CDR3 is 14 residues long. V lost 4 bases and J lost 2, with 10 bases in between. CDR3 DNA: TGCGCCAGCAGCGAACCGGGAACCTACAATGAGCAGTTCTTC. This codes for CASSEPGTYNEQFF. Full variable domain (missing parts from reference TRBV5-1 and TRBJ2-1): KAGVTQTPRYLIKTRGQQVTLSCSPISGHRSVSWYQQTPGQGLQFLFEYFSETQRNKGNFPGRFSGRQFSNSRSEMNVSTLELGDSALYLCASSEPGTYNEQFFGPGTRLTVL.